The source of this T cell receptor beta chain is a study of T cells after posttransplantation cyclophosphamide. Points from the study as a whole: Tissue-infiltrating T cells from skin or gut overlapped little with blood T cells. Later post-transplant blood repertoires were often dominated by donor CD8+ memory clones.

Busulfan-fludarabine conditioning, marrow transplant, and cyclophosphamide on days +3 and +4 were administered. The protocol was immunoSEQ multiplex PCR, while the TCRdb copy is restricted to in-frame clones and leaves out a portion. The sample has 30,000 to 45,000 clones, around 80% seen once. V was shortened by 8 bases and J by 2 bases, with 12 bases between the two germline ends. Germline V gene data show CDR1 as MNHNY and CDR2 as SVGAGI (reference sequence). This CDR3 comprises 13 residues. About this clone itself: Its antigen is as yet unknown.

The specimen comprised CD4+ T cells sorted from blood, sampled approximately 2,000 days after a stem cell transplant with posttransplant cyclophosphamide. This chain connects TRBV6-6 to TRBJ1-1; maybe TRBD1 (5 bases). The TCR originated in a female patient between 40 and 55 years old who received an allogeneic stem cell transplant from a related donor, was CMV-positive, and had no GVHD. Some T cells may be the graft donor's. The CDR3 nucleotides read TGTGCCAGCGGGGTCGGGGGAAACACTGAAGCTTTCTTT. It yields the protein CASGVGGNTEAFF.